This TCR beta chain stems from a study of shared clonotypes between healthy human individuals. Study-level findings and limits: It was expected that sequencing depth would affect clonotype sharing among donors. Relative to their counterparts shared across all four donors, non-shared clonotypes exhibited diminished generation probabilities.

Germline CDR1 reads SGHVS; CDR2 reads FNYEAQ. V lost 5 bases to trimming and J lost 7 bases, with 21 bases between them. The CDR3 totals 16 residues. A word on this clone: What it binds is not known.

Naive-designated CD8 cells lacked CD45RO, were positively enriched for CCR7, and omitted terminally differentiated effector memory CD45RA+ cells. TCRdb's table, derived via immunoSEQ multiplex PCR, lists solely in-frame clones and lacks some. The data show around 620,000 clones, roughly 95% seen once. The specimen was naive CD8+ T cells sorted from blood. J is TRBJ2-1 and V is TRBV7-6; D unresolved. The clonotype was recovered from a woman aged 25 to 39 in good health. The CDR3 spells CASSLLSLGGGNEQFF. The CDR3 DNA sequence: TGTGCCAGCAGCCTCTTATCCTTAGGTGGTGGAAATGAGCAGTTCTTC.